These 19 T cell receptor beta chains were all obtained from the same sample, sequenced in a study of CD8 T cells in ankylosing spondylitis. One entry per CDR3 protein results from TCRdb running MiXCR on the 5' RACE reads. The data show under 200,000 distinct CDR3 sequences, roughly 12% seen once. Sequencing used blood, either unsorted or a sorted T cell fraction (not recorded which). These receptors originate from a male donor with ankylosing spondylitis or in good health (not recorded which).

V gene TRBV30 combines with J gene TRBJ2-7, with D uncertain. Germline V gives CDR1 GTSNPN, CDR2 SVGIG (reference sequence). The CDR3 runs 13 residues. V lost 6 bases, J lost 3 bases, and 15 bases lay in between. The CDR3 is CACTSVAIYEQYF. CDR3 in DNA: TGTGCCTGTACATCCGTGGCGATCTACGAGCAGTACTTC.

CDR3 DNA sequence: TGTGCCAGCAGCGTTTTGGAAACTAGCGGGGTAACCTACGAGCAGTACTTC. Amino acid sequence: CASSVLETSGVTYEQYF. The V gene is TRBV7-9, the J gene TRBJ2-7; 10 bases are shared with TRBD2. The germline V gene has CDR1 SEHNR and CDR2 FQNEAQ (reference sequence). This CDR3 spans 17 amino acids. J lost 2 bases, V lost 5 bases, and 12 bases had no gene match.

The V call is TRBV7-9, the J call TRBJ1-1; D is ambiguous. The V gene's germline CDR1 is SEHNR and CDR2 FQNEAQ (reference sequence). V lost 1 base and J lost 7, with 10 bases in between. There are 13 residues in the CDR3. The CDR3: CASSLEQGVEAFF. In nucleotides, the CDR3 is TGTGCCAGCAGCTTAGAACAAGGAGTTGAAGCTTTCTTT.

The table lists this clonotype with many counts. J is TRBJ2-3 and V is TRBV5-1; D not resolved. Trimming removed 6 bases at V and 6 bases at J, with 11 bases between. There are 12 residues in the CDR3. In germline, CDR1 is SGHRS, CDR2 YFSETQ. This CDR3 is CASKPDTDTQYF. CDR3 bases: TGCGCCAGCAAACCAGACACGGATACGCAGTATTTT.

At least ten counts were recorded for this clonotype. The V gene is TRBV12-3 or TRBV12-4, the J gene TRBJ1-5; a weak D match, TRBD1 (6 bases). Trimming stripped 4 bases from V and 6 bases from J, with 10 bases between. The CDR3 is 13 residues long. The CDR3 bases are TGTGCCAGCAGTTCCCCAGGGGTTCAGCCCCAGCATTTT. Protein product: CASSSPGVQPQHF.

This chain joins TRBV7-7 and TRBJ2-1; D gene unclear. Germline-derived CDR1 and CDR2 are SSHAT and FNYEAQ (reference sequence). Trimming left V 2 bases short and J 4 bases short, with 6 bases between. The CDR3 length is 13 residues. The CDR3 DNA is TGTGCCAGCAGCTTACAGGATTACAATGAGCAGTTCTTC. Translation: CASSLQDYNEQFF.

This clonotype was seen many times. This chain connects TRBV6-5 to TRBJ2-3; weak D call: TRBD1 (5 bases). Germline assignment: CDR1 MNHEY and CDR2 SVGAGI. Between the trimmed V and J ends, which lost 8 bases and 5 bases, there was a span of 8 bases. This CDR3 spans 11 amino acids. DNA for the CDR3: TGTGCCAGCCTAAGGGGAGATACGCAGTATTTT. Its translation: CASLRGDTQYF.

This clonotype was picked up a small number of times. This rearrangement joins TRBV5-1 to TRBJ2-1, with 10 nucleotides matching TRBD1. The V segment lost 2 bases and the J segment 1 base; nucleotides outside the gene matches: 3. Germline CDR1 and CDR2: SGHRS and YFSETQ. The CDR3 has 16 amino acids. In DNA, the CDR3 is TGCGCCAGCAGCTTTGGGGACAGGGGTTCCTACAATGAGCAGTTCTTC. It specifies CASSFGDRGSYNEQFF.

This clonotype was seen a few times. This chain connects TRBV7-9 to TRBJ2-1; 8 bases agree with TRBD2. V trimming: 1 base; J trimming: 0 bases; junction bases outside the gene matches: 5. This CDR3 contains 17 residues. In germline, CDR1 is SEHNR, CDR2 FQNEAQ (reference sequence). The CDR3 DNA follows: TGTGCCAGCAGCTTAGGAGCGGGGGTAAGCTCCTACAATGAGCAGTTCTTC. Protein product: CASSLGAGVSSYNEQFF.

The table lists this clonotype with many counts. The chain uses TRBV7-8 and TRBJ1-1; D remains unclear. The CDR3 sequence is 13 residues long. Germline CDR1 and CDR2: SGHVS and FQNEAQ. Trimming stripped 5 bases from V and 1 base from J, with 8 bases between. The CDR3 is CASSPRQNTEAFF. The CDR3 nucleotides are TGTGCCAGCAGCCCCCGACAGAACACTGAAGCTTTCTTT.

On this clonotype: This may be a read error: a much more frequent sequence differs by one nucleotide. The chain is built from TRBV12-3 or TRBV12-4 and TRBJ1-1; no firm D call. This CDR3 contains 12 residues. CDR3 protein: CASGLKGPEAFF. The CDR3 DNA reads as TGTGCCAGCGGTTTGAAAGGCCCTGAAGCTTTCTTT.

This clonotype appeared many times. The genes are TRBV6-2 or TRBV6-3 and TRBJ1-6; D call uncertain. Trimming took 8 bases from V and 5 from J, leaving 13 bases between them. Germline values: CDR1 MNHEY, CDR2 SVGEGT. This CDR3 has 14 residues. The CDR3 DNA reads TGTGCCAGCGTGGTGGGCTCTGATAATTCACCCCTCCACTTT. It translates to CASVVGSDNSPLHF.

This clonotype was recorded at least ten times. This chain uses TRBV29-1 with TRBJ2-7; the D call may be TRBD1 or TRBD2 (5 bases each). The CDR3 is made up of 11 amino acids. Germline CDR1 is SQVTM and CDR2 is ANQGSEA. V gave up 7 bases and J gave up 7 bases, with 14 bases separating them. CDR3: CSAAGTREQYF. CDR3 DNA: TGCAGCGCAGCCGGGACGAGGGAGCAGTACTTC.

With respect to this clonotype: At one of its ends the junction is not consistent with the germline gene, which may arise from a read error. CDR3 region: CASSLGGTMGDAQYF. The DNA of the CDR3 is TGCGCCAGCAGCTTGGGTGGGACTATGGGAGATGCGCAGTATTTT. This chain joins TRBV5-1 and TRBJ2-3, with 7 bases matching TRBD2. The CDR3 sequence is 15 residues long. Germline CDR1 and CDR2: SGHRS and YFSETQ. Looking up the rest from reference TRBV5-1 and TRBJ2-3 gives the full variable domain: KAGVTQTPRYLIKTRGQQVTLSCSPISGHRSVSWYQQTPGQGLQFLFEYFSETQRNKGNFPGRFSGRQFSNSRSEMNVSTLELGDSALYLCASSLGGTMGDAQYFGPGTRLTVL.

This clonotype was seen a few times. The chain recombines TRBV7-9 with TRBJ2-2; maybe TRBD2 (6 bases). CDR3 size: 13 residues. V was shortened by 5 bases and J by 7 bases, with 11 bases between the two germline ends. From germline, CDR1 is SEHNR and CDR2 FQNEAQ (reference sequence). In nucleotides, the CDR3 is TGTGCCAGCAGCCCTTTCGGGGGCGGGGAGCTGTTTTTT. Encoded protein: CASSPFGGGELFF.

This clonotype was recorded a few times. This chain links TRBV3-1 with TRBJ1-2; D possibly corresponds to TRBD1 (6 bases). Germline lookup yields CDR1 LGHDT and CDR2 YNNKEL (reference sequence). CDR3 length: 14 residues. Trimming took 5 bases from V and 4 from J, leaving 14 bases between them. DNA for the CDR3: TGTGCCAGCAGCTTCAGGGGTCGGGGCTATGGCTACACCTTC. Amino acids: CASSFRGRGYGYTF.

The gene calls are TRBV7-9 and TRBJ2-3; 8 nucleotides line up with TRBD2. Per germline, CDR1 SEHNR and CDR2 FQNEAQ (reference sequence). J was trimmed by 2 bases and V by 1 base; bases with no gene match: 2. CDR3 length: 15 amino acids. The CDR3 loop reads CASSLGGLVTDTQYF. Here the CDR3 DNA reads TGTGCCAGCAGCTTAGGGGGACTAGTCACAGATACGCAGTATTTT.

Comments on this clonotype: A much bigger clone sits one base away, suggesting this may be a read error. This chain links TRBV24-1 with TRBJ2-1; D not certain. The CDR3 totals 15 residues. CDR1 KGHDR and CDR2 SFDVKD come from the germline V gene. The germline V and J ends were trimmed by 1 base and 7 bases, with 13 bases remaining between them. The CDR3 sequence is CATSDLLVSRNEQFF. In DNA, the CDR3 is TGTGCCACCAGTGATTTATTAGTGAGCAGGAATGAGCAGTTCTTC.

This clonotype was seen many times. The rearrangement uses TRBV27 and TRBJ1-2; D unresolved. CDR3 length: 15 residues. Germline CDR1 is MNHEY and CDR2 is SMNVEV (reference sequence). V was cut by 2 bases and J by 5 bases, with 15 bases left in between. CDR3 sequence reads: CASSLTPLLEYGYTF. The DNA of the CDR3 is TGTGCCAGCAGTTTAACCCCTCTCTTGGAATATGGCTACACCTTC.